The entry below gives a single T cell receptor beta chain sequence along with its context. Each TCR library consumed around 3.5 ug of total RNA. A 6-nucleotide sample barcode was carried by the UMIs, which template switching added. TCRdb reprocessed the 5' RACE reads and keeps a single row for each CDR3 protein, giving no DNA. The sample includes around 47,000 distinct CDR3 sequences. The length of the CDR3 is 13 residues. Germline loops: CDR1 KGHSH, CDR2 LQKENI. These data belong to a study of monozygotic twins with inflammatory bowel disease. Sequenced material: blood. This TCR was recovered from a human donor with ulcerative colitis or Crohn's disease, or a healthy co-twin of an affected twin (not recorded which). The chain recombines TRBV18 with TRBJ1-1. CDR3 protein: CASSPQGRAEAFF.